The clone carrying this T cell receptor beta chain was seen ten or more times. What it binds is unknown. From germline, CDR1 is MNHNS and CDR2 SASEGT. The CDR3 is 15 amino acids. Germline trimming cut 8 bases from V and 8 bases from J; bases unmatched to any gene: 11. TCRdb processed the 5' RACE reads anew with MiXCR; each CDR3 protein has one entry. In the table there are some 63,000 distinct CDR3 sequences, about 6% of which are singletons. The sample is drawn from a study of CD8 T cells in ankylosing spondylitis. Findings and caveats of the study: Researchers reportedly found disease-linked clones significantly enriched in matched ankylosing spondylitis synovial fluid. CD8+ disease-linked clones were present at relatively low frequencies in blood.

This receptor was taken from a male donor with ankylosing spondylitis. The V gene is TRBV6-1, the J gene TRBJ2-1, with 11 bases aligning to TRBD2. The sequenced sample consisted of synovial fluid, either unsorted or a sorted T cell fraction (not recorded which). The CDR3 region is CASGALAGGGDEQFF. The CDR3 nucleotides read TGTGCCAGCGGAGCTCTAGCGGGAGGTGGAGATGAGCAGTTCTTC.